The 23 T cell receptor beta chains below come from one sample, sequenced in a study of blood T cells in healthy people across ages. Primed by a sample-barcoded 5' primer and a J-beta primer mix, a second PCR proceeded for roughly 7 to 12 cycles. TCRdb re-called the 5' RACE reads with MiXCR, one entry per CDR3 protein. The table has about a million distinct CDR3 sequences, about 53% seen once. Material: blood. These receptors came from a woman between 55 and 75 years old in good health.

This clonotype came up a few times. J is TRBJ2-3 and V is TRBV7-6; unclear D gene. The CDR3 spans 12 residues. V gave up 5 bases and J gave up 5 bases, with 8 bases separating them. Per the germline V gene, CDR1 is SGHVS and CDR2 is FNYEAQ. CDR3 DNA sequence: TGTGCCAGCAGCCCAGCTCGAGATACGCAGTATTTT. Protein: CASSPARDTQYF.

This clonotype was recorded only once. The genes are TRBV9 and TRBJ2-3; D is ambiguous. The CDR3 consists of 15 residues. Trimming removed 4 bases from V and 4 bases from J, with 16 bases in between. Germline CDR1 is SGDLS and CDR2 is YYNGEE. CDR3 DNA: TGTGCCAGCAGCCCTCACCAGGAGCGTCCAGATACGCAGTATTTT. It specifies CASSPHQERPDTQYF.

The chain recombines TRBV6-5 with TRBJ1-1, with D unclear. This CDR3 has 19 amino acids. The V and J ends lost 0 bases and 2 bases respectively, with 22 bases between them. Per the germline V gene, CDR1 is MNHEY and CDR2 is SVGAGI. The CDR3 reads CASSYSSPGLLTSNTEAFF. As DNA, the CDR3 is TGTGCCAGCAGTTACTCGTCTCCCGGGTTATTAACTTCCAACACTGAAGCTTTCTTT.

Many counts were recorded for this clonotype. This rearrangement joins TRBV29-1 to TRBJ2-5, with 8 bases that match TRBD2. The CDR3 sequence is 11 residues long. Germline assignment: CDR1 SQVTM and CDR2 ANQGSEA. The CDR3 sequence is CNRGGRETQYF. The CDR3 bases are TGCAACCGCGGGGGGCGAGAGACCCAGTACTTC.

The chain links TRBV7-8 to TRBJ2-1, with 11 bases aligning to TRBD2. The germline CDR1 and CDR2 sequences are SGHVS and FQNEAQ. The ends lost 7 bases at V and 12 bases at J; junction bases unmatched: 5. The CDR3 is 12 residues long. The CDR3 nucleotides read TGTGCCAGCATTAGAACTAGCGGGAGGCAGTTCTTC. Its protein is CASIRTSGRQFF.

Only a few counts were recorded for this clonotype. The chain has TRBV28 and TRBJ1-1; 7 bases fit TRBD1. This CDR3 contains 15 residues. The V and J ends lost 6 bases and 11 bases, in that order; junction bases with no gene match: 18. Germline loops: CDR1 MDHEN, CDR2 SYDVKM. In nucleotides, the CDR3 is TGTGCCAGCAGCCTGGGGCGGGGACAGCCAAGAATGGCTTTCTTT. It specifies CASSLGRGQPRMAFF.

CDR3 loop: CAISELPGGEVTEAFF. The CDR3 DNA reads TGTGCCATCAGTGAGCTGCCAGGGGGCGAAGTGACTGAAGCTTTCTTT. The chain employs TRBV10-3 and TRBJ1-1; TRBD1 matches at 8 bases. V shed 2 bases, J shed 5 bases, and the junction held 10 bases outside the gene matches. The germline gives CDR1 ENHRY, CDR2 SYGVKD. The CDR3 consists of 16 residues.

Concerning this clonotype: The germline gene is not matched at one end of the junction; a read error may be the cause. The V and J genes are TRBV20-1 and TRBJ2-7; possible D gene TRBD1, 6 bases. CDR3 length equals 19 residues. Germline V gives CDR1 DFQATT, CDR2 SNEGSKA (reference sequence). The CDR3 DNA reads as TGCCGTGCTAGAGATGATCCTATTCCCTCCAGGGGACGACGCTACGAGCAGTACTTC. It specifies CRARDDPIPSRGRRYEQYF.

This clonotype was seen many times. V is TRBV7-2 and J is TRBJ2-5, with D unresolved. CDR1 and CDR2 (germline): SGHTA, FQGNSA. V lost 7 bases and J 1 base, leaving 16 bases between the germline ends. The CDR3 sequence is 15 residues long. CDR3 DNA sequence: TGTGCCAGCACCCAGGTCCCGGGTCGCCAAGAGACCCAGTACTTC. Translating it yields CASTQVPGRQETQYF.

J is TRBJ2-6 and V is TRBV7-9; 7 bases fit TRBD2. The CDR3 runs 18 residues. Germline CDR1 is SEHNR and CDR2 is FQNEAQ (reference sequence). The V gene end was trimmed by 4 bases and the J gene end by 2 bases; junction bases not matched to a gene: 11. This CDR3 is CASSSTGGGRAGANVLTF. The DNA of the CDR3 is TGTGCCAGCAGCTCGACGGGTGGTGGGAGGGCTGGGGCCAACGTCCTGACTTTC. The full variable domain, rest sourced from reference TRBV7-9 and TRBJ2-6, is DTGVSQNPRHKITKRGQNVTFRCDPISEHNRLYWYRQTLGQGPEFLTYFQNEAQLEKSRLLSDRFSAERPKGSFSTLEIQRTEQGDSAMYLCASSSTGGGRAGANVLTFGAGSRLTVL.

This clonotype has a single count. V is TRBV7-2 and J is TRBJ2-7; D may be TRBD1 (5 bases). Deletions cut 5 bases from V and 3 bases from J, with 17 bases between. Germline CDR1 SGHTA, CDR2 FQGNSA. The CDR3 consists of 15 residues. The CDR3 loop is CASSPSWSGYYEQYF. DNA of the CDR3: TGTGCCAGCAGCCCCAGTTGGTCAGGGTACTACGAGCAGTACTTC. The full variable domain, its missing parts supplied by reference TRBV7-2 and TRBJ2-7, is GAGVSQSPSNKVTEKGKDVELRCDPISGHTALYWYRQSLGQGLEFLIYFQGNSAPDKSGLPSDRFSAERTGGSVSTLTIQRTQQEDSAVYLCASSPSWSGYYEQYFGPGTRLTVT.

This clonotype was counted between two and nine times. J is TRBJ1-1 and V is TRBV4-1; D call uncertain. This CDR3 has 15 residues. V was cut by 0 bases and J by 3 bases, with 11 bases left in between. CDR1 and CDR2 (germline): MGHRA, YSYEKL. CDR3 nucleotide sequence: TGCGCCAGCAGCCAAGATCCCTCAGGCTACACTGAAGCTTTCTTT. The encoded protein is CASSQDPSGYTEAFF.

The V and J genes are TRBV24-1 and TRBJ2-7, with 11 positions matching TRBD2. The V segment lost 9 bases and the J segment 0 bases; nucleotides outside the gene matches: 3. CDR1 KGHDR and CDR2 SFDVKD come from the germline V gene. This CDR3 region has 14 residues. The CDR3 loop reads CATRGLAVSYEQYF. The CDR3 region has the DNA TGTGCCACCCGGGGACTAGCGGTCTCCTACGAGCAGTACTTC.

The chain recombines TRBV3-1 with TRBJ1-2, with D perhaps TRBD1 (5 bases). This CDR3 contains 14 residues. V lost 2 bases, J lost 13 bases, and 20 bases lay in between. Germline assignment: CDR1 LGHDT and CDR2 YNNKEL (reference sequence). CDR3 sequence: CASSQPGRISVCTF. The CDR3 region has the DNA TGTGCCAGCAGCCAACCGGGGCGGATCTCGGTTTGCACCTTC.

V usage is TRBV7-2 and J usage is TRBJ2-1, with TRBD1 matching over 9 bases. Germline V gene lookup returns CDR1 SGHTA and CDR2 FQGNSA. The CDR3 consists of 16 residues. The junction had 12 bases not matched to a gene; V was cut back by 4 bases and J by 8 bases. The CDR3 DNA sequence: TGTGCCAGCAGCTCCTCCACCGGGACAGGGATGTATGAGCAGTTCTTC. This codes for CASSSSTGTGMYEQFF.

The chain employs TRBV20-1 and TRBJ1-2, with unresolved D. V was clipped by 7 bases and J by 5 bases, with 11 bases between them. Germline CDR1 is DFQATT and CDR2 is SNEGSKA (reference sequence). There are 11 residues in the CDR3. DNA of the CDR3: TGCAGTGTCAAAGAACCATATGGCTACACCTTC. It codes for CSVKEPYGYTF.

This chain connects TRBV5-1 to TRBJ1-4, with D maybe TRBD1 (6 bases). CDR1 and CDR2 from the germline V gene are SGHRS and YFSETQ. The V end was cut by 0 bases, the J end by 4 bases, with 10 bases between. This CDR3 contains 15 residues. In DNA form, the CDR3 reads TGCGCCAGCAGCTTGGGGACAGAAAGTAATGAAAAACTGTTTTTT. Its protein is CASSLGTESNEKLFF.

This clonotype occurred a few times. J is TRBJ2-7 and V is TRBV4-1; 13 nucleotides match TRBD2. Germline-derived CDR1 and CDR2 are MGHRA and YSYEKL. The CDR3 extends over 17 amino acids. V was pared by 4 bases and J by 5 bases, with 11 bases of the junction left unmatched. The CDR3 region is CASSPIPGLAGSHEQYF. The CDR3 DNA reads TGCGCCAGCAGCCCAATACCGGGACTAGCGGGATCCCACGAGCAGTACTTC.

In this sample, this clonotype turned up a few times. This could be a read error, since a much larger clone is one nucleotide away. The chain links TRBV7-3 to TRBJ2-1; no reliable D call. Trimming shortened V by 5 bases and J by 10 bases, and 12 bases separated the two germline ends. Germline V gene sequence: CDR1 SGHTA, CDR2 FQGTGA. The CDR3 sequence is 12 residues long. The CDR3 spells CASSDAPREQFF. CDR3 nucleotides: TGTGCCAGCAGCGATGCCCCCCGCGAGCAGTTCTTC.

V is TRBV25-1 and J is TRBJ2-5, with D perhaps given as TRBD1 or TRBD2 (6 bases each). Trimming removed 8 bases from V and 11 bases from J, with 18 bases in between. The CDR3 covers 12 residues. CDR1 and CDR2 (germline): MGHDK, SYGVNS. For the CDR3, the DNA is TGTGCCAGCGGGGGGCAGACGCTTGAGCAGTACTTC. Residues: CASGGQTLEQYF.

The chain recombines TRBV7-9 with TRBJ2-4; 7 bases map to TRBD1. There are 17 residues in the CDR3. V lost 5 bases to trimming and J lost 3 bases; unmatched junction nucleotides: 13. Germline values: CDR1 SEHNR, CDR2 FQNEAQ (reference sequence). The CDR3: CASSPPHRGPIKNIQYF. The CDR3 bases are TGTGCCAGCAGCCCACCCCACAGGGGCCCCATCAAAAACATTCAGTACTTC.

CDR3 DNA: TGCGCCAGCAAACCGGGACCCCTCGGGGGTGAGCAGTTCTTC. Translated, it gives CASKPGPLGGEQFF. V usage is TRBV4-1 and J usage is TRBJ2-1; maybe TRBD2 (6 bases). V shed 7 bases and J shed 9 bases, with 19 bases lying between them. The CDR3 covers 14 residues. Per germline, CDR1 MGHRA and CDR2 YSYEKL.

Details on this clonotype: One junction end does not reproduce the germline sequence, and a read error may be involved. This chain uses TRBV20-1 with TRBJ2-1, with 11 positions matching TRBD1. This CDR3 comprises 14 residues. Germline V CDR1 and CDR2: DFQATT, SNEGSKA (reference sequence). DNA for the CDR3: TGCAGTGCCGCCCGGGACAGGGGGTACAATGGGCAGTTCTTC. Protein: CSAARDRGYNGQFF.